This T cell receptor beta chain came from a study of blood T cells in healthy people across ages. The CDR3 covers 16 residues. CDR1 and CDR2 from the germline V gene are SGDLS and YYNGEE. With 4 bases removed from V and 2 bases from J, the gap between germline ends came to 17 bases. This clonotype was detected ten times or more. A second PCR, run for roughly 7 to 11 cycles, used a sample-barcoded 5' primer plus a J-beta primer mix. TCRdb re-analysed the 5' RACE reads in MiXCR, keeping a single row per CDR3 protein. This sample yields 450,000 to 700,000 distinct CDR3 sequences, of which approximately 27% are seen a single time; around a sixth belongs to the top ten.

This rearrangement joins TRBV9 to TRBJ2-3; D call uncertain. The sequenced material came from blood. This TCR came from a woman aged 70-85 years in good health. The CDR3 is CASSPRGASPTDTQYF. The CDR3 bases are TGTGCCAGCAGCCCCCGAGGAGCGTCTCCCACAGATACGCAGTATTTT.